Each of the 9 T cell receptor beta chains below was sequenced from the same sample in a study of OX40 agonist ivuxolimab in advanced cancers. Produced via immunoSEQ multiplex PCR; TCRdb's table is partial and in-frame only. Among around 63,000 clones listed, about nine tenths were seen once. This specimen was CD4+ or CD8+ T cells sorted from blood, taken in a trial of the OX40 agonist ivuxolimab. These receptor sequences come from an adult with an advanced solid tumor such as melanoma, head and neck, liver or kidney cancer.

At least ten counts were recorded for this clone. The chain couples TRBV19 to TRBJ2-1, with D maybe TRBD2 (7 bases). The CDR3 is 10 amino acids. Germline CDR1 is LNHDA and CDR2 is SQIVND (reference sequence). V was trimmed by 9 bases and J by 10 bases, leaving 10 bases between them. The CDR3 DNA reads as TGTGCCAGCGAGGGGGGGGAGCAGTTCTTC. Its translation is CASEGGEQFF.

The chain combines TRBV2 with TRBJ1-2; TRBD1 might be the D (6 bases). The V and J ends lost 2 bases and 0 bases respectively, with 13 bases between them. This CDR3 is built from 16 residues. The germline gives CDR1 SNHLY, CDR2 FYNNEI. The CDR3 spells CASSERTASSNYGYTF. The CDR3 bases are TGTGCCAGCAGTGAACGGACAGCAAGTTCTAACTATGGCTACACCTTC.

The V and J genes are TRBV5-1 and TRBJ2-1; the D call may be TRBD1 or TRBD2 (5 bases each). The CDR3 extends over 12 amino acids. CDR1 is SGHRS, CDR2 YFSETQ, per germline. Trimming took off 4 bases at V and 5 bases at J, with 7 bases between the two ends. Here the CDR3 reads CASSVGDNEQFF. CDR3 sequence (DNA): TGCGCCAGCAGCGTGGGGGACAATGAGCAGTTCTTC. Using reference TRBV5-1 and TRBJ2-1 for the parts outside the CDR3, the full variable domain is KAGVTQTPRYLIKTRGQQVTLSCSPISGHRSVSWYQQTPGQGLQFLFEYFSETQRNKGNFPGRFSGRQFSNSRSEMNVSTLELGDSALYLCASSVGDNEQFFGPGTRLTVL.

The rearrangement joins TRBV14 to TRBJ2-7; TRBD1 matches 9 bases. From germline, CDR1 is SGHDN and CDR2 FVKESK. Trimming at V came to 5 bases and at J to 2 bases, leaving 4 bases not matched to a gene. CDR3 length: 14 residues. The DNA of the CDR3 is TGTGCCAGCAGCGTGGGACAGGGTCCCTACGAGCAGTACTTC. This codes for CASSVGQGPYEQYF.

This clone was observed a single time. The chain employs TRBV6-1 and TRBJ2-7, with 9 bases that match TRBD1. V shed 4 bases, J shed 3 bases, and the junction held 4 bases outside the gene matches. The germline V gene has CDR1 MNHNS and CDR2 SASEGT. The CDR3 runs to 14 residues. CDR3: CASSGGQGLYEQYF. The CDR3 DNA sequence: TGTGCCAGCAGTGGGGGACAGGGACTCTACGAGCAGTACTTC.

This clone was detected once. The V and J genes are TRBV7-2 and TRBJ2-7; tentatively, D is TRBD1 (5 bases). V gave up 5 bases and J gave up 4 bases, with 12 bases separating them. The germline gives CDR1 SGHTA, CDR2 FQGNSA. The CDR3 consists of 13 residues. CDR3 nucleotide sequence: TGTGCCAGCAGCCCGACCGACAGTTACGAGCAGTACTTC. It specifies CASSPTDSYEQYF.

The chain has TRBV19 and TRBJ1-1; D uncertain. V lost 1 base to trimming and J lost 4 bases, with 10 bases between them. Germline lookup yields CDR1 LNHDA and CDR2 SQIVND (reference sequence). The CDR3 length is 14 residues. The CDR3 protein is CASSIGAGFTEAFF. The CDR3 nucleotides are TGTGCCAGTAGTATAGGCGCGGGTTTCACTGAAGCTTTCTTT.

The chain recombines TRBV7-3 with TRBJ2-5; D is perhaps TRBD2 (6 bases). Trimming left V 5 bases short and J 5 bases short, with 9 bases between. Germline V gives CDR1 SGHTA, CDR2 FQGTGA. The CDR3 consists of 12 residues. The CDR3 DNA is TGTGCCAGCAGCCCGGGGGTGGAGACCCAGTACTTC. Amino acids: CASSPGVETQYF.

The chain links TRBV27 to TRBJ2-1; weak D call: TRBD1 (5 bases). The CDR3 is 12 residues long. Germline loops: CDR1 MNHEY, CDR2 SMNVEV (reference sequence). V lost 5 bases to trimming and J lost 7 bases, with 9 bases between them. CDR3 sequence: CASSQGVNEQFF. The CDR3 nucleotides read TGTGCCAGCAGTCAAGGGGTGAATGAGCAGTTCTTC.